This T cell receptor beta chain was obtained from a study of T cell changes during pregnancy in multiple sclerosis. The CDR3 runs to 16 residues. V was clipped by 3 bases and J by 4 bases, with 18 bases between them. CDR1 and CDR2 from the germline V gene are MNHNS and SASEGT. This table comes from immunoSEQ multiplex PCR, and its TCRdb copy is limited to in-frame clones, with some not included. The repertoire holds fewer than 70,000 clones, with roughly 93% as singletons. The sample was peripheral blood, taken in the third trimester of pregnancy. The gene calls are TRBV6-1 and TRBJ1-2, with D tentatively TRBD1 (5 bases). The receptor comes from a female donor with multiple sclerosis, enrolled in a pregnancy study. The CDR3 loop is CASSEGHYRRLYGYTF. The CDR3 DNA sequence: TGTGCCAGCAGTGAGGGGCATTACAGACGACTCTATGGCTACACCTTC.